A single sample gave rise to the 16 T cell receptor beta chains below, sequenced in a study of long-term antiretroviral therapy in people with HIV (dated 2022 in TCRdb). Sequencing of the TRB variable region was done with the immunoSEQ hsTCRB v3.0 assay at survey level resolution. Imported from immuneACCESS, the table was reduced by TCRdb to in-frame sequences with V and J called. These copies leave out some clones; in studies compared against another copy, an unresolved V gene accounts for under half, and the cause of the remainder is not known. Across this sample there are about 20,000 clones, with 90% seen only once. The ten largest clones capture 7% to 9.5% of the sample. The sequencing used unsorted PBMCs, collected about 4.5 years before starting antiretroviral therapy. These TCRs come from a woman in her thirties with HIV.

The V and J genes are TRBV7-2 and TRBJ2-1; possible D gene TRBD2, 6 bases. With 4 bases removed from V and 4 bases from J, the gap between germline ends came to 11 bases. This CDR3 is built from 14 residues. The germline CDR1 and CDR2 sequences are SGHTA and FQGNSA. CDR3 nucleotide sequence: TGTGCCAGCAGCTCCAGGGACTGGTACAATGAGCAGTTCTTC. It specifies CASSSRDWYNEQFF.

This chain connects TRBV14 to TRBJ2-3; TRBD1 or TRBD2 may be the D gene (6 bases each). This CDR3 has 16 amino acids. The germline V gene encodes CDR1 SGHDN and CDR2 FVKESK. Trimming removed 2 bases at V and 4 bases at J, with 16 bases between. DNA for the CDR3: TGTGCCAGCAGCCAACGGGGGCCTTTTCGCGCAGATACGCAGTATTTT. It encodes CASSQRGPFRADTQYF.

The rearrangement joins TRBV6-5 to TRBJ1-5; TRBD1 matches at 9 bases. The J segment lost 7 bases and the V segment lost 5 bases, leaving 3 bases of the junction unmatched. CDR1 is MNHEY and CDR2 is SVGAGI in the germline V gene. This CDR3 has 13 amino acids. The CDR3 DNA sequence: TGTGCCAGCAGTACGGACAGGGGACAGCCCCAGCATTTT. Its translation is CASSTDRGQPQHF.

The chain carries TRBV5-8 and TRBJ2-1; 9 positions match TRBD1. There are 14 residues in the CDR3. Per the germline V gene, CDR1 is SGHTS and CDR2 is YDEGEE. V dropped 1 base and J dropped 8; count of bases not matched to a gene: 4. Here the CDR3 DNA reads TGTGCCAGCAGCTTGCGACAGGGGGAGGATGAGCAGTTCTTC. This codes for CASSLRQGEDEQFF.

A single count supports this clone. This chain uses TRBV7-2 with TRBJ1-4, with TRBD1 matching 7 bases. The CDR3 has 18 residues. Germline lookup yields CDR1 SGHTA and CDR2 FQGNSA. J was trimmed by 7 bases and V by 1 base; bases with no gene match: 15. In DNA, the CDR3 is TGTGCCAGCAGCTTAGGGCGACAGGGTATGGGGAGCGGTGAAAAACTGTTTTTT. It encodes CASSLGRQGMGSGEKLFF. The variable domain in full, with the rest retrieved from reference TRBV7-2 and TRBJ1-4, is GAGVSQSPSNKVTEKGKDVELRCDPISGHTALYWYRQSLGQGLEFLIYFQGNSAPDKSGLPSDRFSAERTGGSVSTLTIQRTQQEDSAVYLCASSLGRQGMGSGEKLFFGSGTQLSVL.

This rearrangement joins TRBV30 to TRBJ1-5; D is uncertain. Germline V CDR1 and CDR2: GTSNPN, SVGIG (reference sequence). The ends were cut back, 0 bases at V and 4 bases at J, with 7 bases in the middle. The CDR3 runs to 13 residues. The CDR3 DNA is TGTGCCTGGAGTGTTCAGGCAAATCAGCCCCAGCATTTT. Translating gives CAWSVQANQPQHF.

The rearrangement links TRBV19 to TRBJ1-1, with D uncertain. V lost 1 base, J lost 5 bases, and 8 bases lay in between. The length of the CDR3 is 13 residues. Germline V gives CDR1 LNHDA, CDR2 SQIVND (reference sequence). The CDR3, as DNA: TGTGCCAGTAGTATAGGCGGCGGGACTGAAGCTTTCTTT. Translated: CASSIGGGTEAFF. Using reference TRBV19 and TRBJ1-1 for the parts outside the CDR3, the full variable domain is DGGITQSPKYLFRKEGQNVTLSCEQNLNHDAMYWYRQDPGQGLRLIYYSQIVNDFQKGDIAEGYSVSREKKESFPLTVTSAQKNPTAFYLCASSIGGGTEAFFGQGTRLTVV.

The rearrangement links TRBV19 to TRBJ1-3, with TRBD1 as a possible D gene (6 bases). From germline, CDR1 is LNHDA and CDR2 SQIVND (reference sequence). V gave up 5 bases and J gave up 4 bases, with 12 bases separating them. This CDR3 spans 14 amino acids. The CDR3 nucleotides read TGTGCCAGTAGTGTCACAGGGTTAGGAAACACCATATATTTT. It specifies CASSVTGLGNTIYF.

In its sample, this clone was seen once. The rearrangement uses TRBV27 and TRBJ1-2, with a weak D call TRBD1 (5 bases). Germline-derived CDR1 and CDR2 are MNHEY and SMNVEV (reference sequence). The CDR3 totals 14 residues. V shed 8 bases and J shed 0 bases, with 13 bases lying between them. CDR3 in amino acids: CASGAGKPNYGYTF. The CDR3 DNA reads TGTGCCAGCGGGGCGGGCAAACCTAACTATGGCTACACCTTC.

The rearrangement joins TRBV13 to TRBJ1-2; no reliable D call. The germline CDR1 and CDR2 sequences are PRHDT and FYEKMQ (reference sequence). The V and J ends lost 3 bases and 7 bases respectively, with 18 bases between them. The CDR3 is 15 residues long. This chain's CDR3 is CASSLMWASYGGYTF. The CDR3 bases are TGTGCCAGCAGCTTGATGTGGGCCTCATATGGTGGCTACACCTTC.

This chain connects TRBV30 to TRBJ1-4; 10 positions match TRBD1. V lost 3 bases and J lost 8; bases outside the gene matches: 6. The CDR3 is 14 residues long. CDR1 GTSNPN and CDR2 SVGIG come from the germline V gene (reference sequence). CDR3 protein: CAWRRTGGREKLFF. CDR3 nucleotides: TGTGCCTGGAGACGGACAGGGGGAAGGGAAAAACTGTTTTTT.

The rearrangement joins TRBV4-3 to TRBJ1-4; no definite D call. V was trimmed by 0 bases and J by 5 bases, leaving 13 bases between them. The V gene's germline CDR1 is LGHNA and CDR2 YSLEER. The CDR3 is 16 amino acids. In DNA form, the CDR3 reads TGCGCCAGCAGCCAAGATGGAGTAAGGTTAAATGAAAAACTGTTTTTT. Encoded protein: CASSQDGVRLNEKLFF.

This chain connects TRBV30 to TRBJ2-5; 9 bases line up with TRBD2. The CDR3 contains 12 residues. V trimming: 7 bases; J trimming: 4 bases; junction bases outside the gene matches: 4. Germline V gives CDR1 GTSNPN, CDR2 SVGIG (reference sequence). CDR3 protein: CASSSGVETQYF. Written as DNA, the CDR3 is TGTGCCTCATCTAGCGGGGTAGAGACCCAGTACTTC.

This chain joins TRBV7-9 and TRBJ1-4; D is possibly TRBD1 (5 bases). The CDR3 is 15 residues long. V dropped 2 bases and J dropped 3 bases, with 10 bases sitting between them. Germline V gene lookup returns CDR1 SEHNR and CDR2 FQNEAQ (reference sequence). CDR3 amino acids: CASSLMGGPNEKLFF. CDR3 DNA: TGTGCCAGCAGCTTAATGGGGGGACCTAATGAAAAACTGTTTTTT.

This clone was found once. The V and J genes are TRBV5-1 and TRBJ2-5, with D possibly TRBD2 on 6 matching bases. With 0 bases removed from V and 5 bases from J, the gap between germline ends came to 11 bases. Germline V gene lookup returns CDR1 SGHRS and CDR2 YFSETQ. The CDR3 loop spans 14 amino acids. The CDR3 nucleotides read TGCGCCAGCAGCTTGGCGGGGGAAAGGGAGACCCAGTACTTC. This encodes CASSLAGERETQYF.

This chain connects TRBV7-8 to TRBJ1-2, with 12 bases matching TRBD1. The CDR3 extends over 20 amino acids. Losses at the gene ends were 5 bases for V and 4 bases for J; bases not matched to a gene: 20. The germline V gene encodes CDR1 SGHVS and CDR2 FQNEAQ. The CDR3 nucleotides read TGTGCCAGCAGCCCGGTCAAACAATCCGGGACAGGGGGCGAGGGCTATGGCTACACCTTC. Its protein is CASSPVKQSGTGGEGYGYTF.